The source of this TCR beta chain is a study of blood T cells in healthy people across ages (dated by TCRdb to the mid-2010s). At the level of the whole study: Template switching captured roughly one uniquely barcoded TCR beta cDNA molecule per two T cells in model experiments. Age-related changes in TCR beta repertoire diversity were measured in the study by deep sequencing normalized with unique cDNA molecular identifiers. The donors were split into four age groups: young (average about 16 years), middle-aged (around 40), aged (over 55) and long-lived (roughly 88). To avoid experimental bias, donors of different ages were randomly spread across the sequencing lanes. Two additional independent replicas of 1 million unique cDNA reads from the same blood draw were analyzed for two donors (one aged 18 to 30 and one aged 80 or older).

The full study reports these points: There was a strong correlation between observed TCR beta diversity and the percentage of naive T cells measured by flow cytometry. The long-lived group showed more naive CD4+ T cells, fewer expanded clones and increased TCR diversity than the aged group, suggesting age selection. The CMV infection status of donors was not known, potentially confounding age-related changes in expanded clonotypes. Total diversity estimates from one million sequenced T cells were considered lower bounds and underestimates. As age increased, observed TCR beta diversity per million T cells dropped in a roughly linear way, and a significant reduction was already evident by age about 36. Since profiling was done on bulk unsorted PBMCs, naive and antigen-experienced compartments could not be conclusively compared.

Libraries were constructed by 5' RACE. The listed sequencing device is Illumina HiSeq 2500. The second PCR ran for about 6 to 12 cycles and used a J-beta primer mix along with a sample-barcoded 5' primer. Each TCR beta cDNA molecule received a unique molecular identifier from a template-switch 5' adaptor carrying 12 random nucleotides. Each sample yielded at least 3 million CDR3-containing paired-end reads. First-strand cDNA was synthesized from all RNA with the Mint cDNA synthesis kit, primed by a TRBC-specific oligonucleotide. Following uracil-DNA glycosylase treatment, all cDNA underwent a first 18-cycle PCR with the universal primers M1SS and BC2_uni_R. In the original analysis: Each sample was normalized by randomly selecting 1 million high-quality reads, each carrying a distinct molecular identifier. Instead of being binned into consensus sequences, reads with shared molecular identifiers were discarded. MiTCR, run with a Q25 quality threshold and the strictest error-elimination algorithm, handled CDR3 identification, clonotype clustering and error correction. A nonparametric unseen species model using Euler transformation provided a lower-bound estimate of total TCR beta diversity. TCRdb took the public reads, trimmed them with fastp at Q25, ran MiXCR for clone calling and kept in-frame beta chains. Merged by CDR3 protein, the rows form single entries marked with the most common genes and DNA. TCRdb's processing, not the authors', yielded these V and J calls. The sample table records 650,000 to 1,000,000 distinct CDR3 sequences; 30% to 45% of these occur just once. The ten largest clones add up to approximately 13% of the sample.

This clonotype showed up just a few times. No cognate antigen has been identified for it. It has no much larger one-base neighbor in the sample; base qualities were not kept. Donors were 35 to 40 systemically healthy Caucasian individuals from Russia aged roughly 6 to 95 years. Approximately 11 milliliters of peripheral blood were drawn from each donor into EDTA-treated Vacutainer tubes. PBMCs were isolated by Ficoll-Paque density-gradient centrifugation, with at least 6 million obtained per sample. Trizol reagent was used to extract total RNA from PBMCs, with at least 5.5 micrograms per sample. For every donor, an aliquot of PBMCs went through flow cytometry to measure the percentages of naive CD45RAhigh/CD27high T cells. The source is a man between 18 and 29 years old in good health. The sample comprised blood.

The nucleotide sequence is TGCAGTGCTAGAGGCTCGGCGGGGACCTACAATGAGCAGTTCTTC. Translated, it reads CSARGSAGTYNEQFF. The rearrangement joined TRBV20-1 to TRBJ2-1; TRBD2 is a weak D gene call, 6 bases matching. CDR1 and CDR2 (DFQATT, SNEGSKA) derive from the germline V gene (reference sequence). V drops 1 base and J drops 2 bases, leaving 12 bases in between. From its cysteine to its phenylalanine, the CDR3 spans 15 amino acids. Of all the DNA, just the CDR3 is kept, 45 bases in frame from base 1.